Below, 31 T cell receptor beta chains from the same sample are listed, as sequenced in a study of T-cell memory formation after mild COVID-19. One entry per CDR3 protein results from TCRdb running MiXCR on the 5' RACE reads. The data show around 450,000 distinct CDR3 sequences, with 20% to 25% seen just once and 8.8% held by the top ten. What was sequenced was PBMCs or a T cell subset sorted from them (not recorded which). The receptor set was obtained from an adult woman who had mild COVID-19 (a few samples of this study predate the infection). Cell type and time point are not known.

CDR3 loop: CASSLDGPGISHGYTF. The DNA for the CDR3 is TGCGCCAGCAGCTTGGATGGGCCAGGAATTTCTCATGGCTACACCTTC. The V and J genes are TRBV5-1 and TRBJ1-2; D gene uncertain. From germline, CDR1 is SGHRS and CDR2 YFSETQ. V gave up 0 bases and J gave up 6 bases, with 18 bases separating them. This CDR3 has 16 residues.

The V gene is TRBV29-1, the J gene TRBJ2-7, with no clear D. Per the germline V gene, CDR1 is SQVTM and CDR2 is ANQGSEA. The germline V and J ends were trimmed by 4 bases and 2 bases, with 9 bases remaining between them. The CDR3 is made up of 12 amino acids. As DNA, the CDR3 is TGCAGCGTTGCTGGGCAGGCCTACGAGCAGTACTTC. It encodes CSVAGQAYEQYF.

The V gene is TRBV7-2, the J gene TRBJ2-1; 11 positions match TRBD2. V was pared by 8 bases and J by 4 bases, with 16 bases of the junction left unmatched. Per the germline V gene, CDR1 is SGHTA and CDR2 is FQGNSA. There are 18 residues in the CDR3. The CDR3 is CASLRPLAGGSAYNEQFF. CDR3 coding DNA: TGTGCCAGCTTACGACCCCTAGCGGGAGGAAGTGCATACAATGAGCAGTTCTTC.

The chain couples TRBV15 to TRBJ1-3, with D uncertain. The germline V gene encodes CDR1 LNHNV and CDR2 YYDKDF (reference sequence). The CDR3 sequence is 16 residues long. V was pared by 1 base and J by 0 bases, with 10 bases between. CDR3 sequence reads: CATSRAVPSSGNTIYF. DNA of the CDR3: TGTGCCACCAGCAGAGCAGTTCCTAGCTCTGGAAACACCATATATTTT. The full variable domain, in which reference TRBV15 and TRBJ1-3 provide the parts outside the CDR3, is DAMVIQNPRYQVTQFGKPVTLSCSQTLNHNVMYWYQQKSSQAPKLLFHYYDKDFNNEADTPDNFQSRRPNTSFCFLDIRSPGLGDTAMYLCATSRAVPSSGNTIYFGEGSWLTVV.

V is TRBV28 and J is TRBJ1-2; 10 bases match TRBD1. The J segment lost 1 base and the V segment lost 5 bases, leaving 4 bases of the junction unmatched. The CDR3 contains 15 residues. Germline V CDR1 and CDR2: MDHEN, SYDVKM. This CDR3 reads CASSADRGLNYGYTF. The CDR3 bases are TGTGCCAGCAGTGCCGACAGGGGGCTTAACTATGGCTACACCTTC.

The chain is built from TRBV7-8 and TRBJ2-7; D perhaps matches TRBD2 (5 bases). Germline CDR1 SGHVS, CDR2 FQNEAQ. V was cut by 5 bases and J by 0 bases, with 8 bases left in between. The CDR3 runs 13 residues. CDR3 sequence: CASSRRSSYEQYF. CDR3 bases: TGTGCCAGCAGCAGGAGGAGCTCCTACGAGCAGTACTTC.

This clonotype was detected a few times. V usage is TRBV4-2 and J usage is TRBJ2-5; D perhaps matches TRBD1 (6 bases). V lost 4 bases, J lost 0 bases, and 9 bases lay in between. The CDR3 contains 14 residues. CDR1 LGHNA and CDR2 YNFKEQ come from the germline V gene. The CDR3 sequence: CASSRTEYQETQYF. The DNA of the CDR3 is TGTGCCAGCAGCCGGACAGAGTACCAAGAGACCCAGTACTTC.

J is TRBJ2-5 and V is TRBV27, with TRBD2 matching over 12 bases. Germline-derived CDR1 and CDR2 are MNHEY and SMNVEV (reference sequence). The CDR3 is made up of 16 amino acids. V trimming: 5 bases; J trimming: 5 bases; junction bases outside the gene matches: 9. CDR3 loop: CASSPSGRGFGETQYF. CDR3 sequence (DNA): TGTGCCAGCAGTCCTAGCGGGAGGGGGTTCGGGGAGACCCAGTACTTC.

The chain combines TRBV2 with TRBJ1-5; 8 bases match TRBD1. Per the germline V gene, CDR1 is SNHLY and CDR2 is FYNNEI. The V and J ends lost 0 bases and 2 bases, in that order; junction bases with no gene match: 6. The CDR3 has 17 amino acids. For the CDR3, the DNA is TGTGCCAGCAGTGAAGCAAAGACAGGGGTGGGCAATCAGCCCCAGCATTTT. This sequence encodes CASSEAKTGVGNQPQHF. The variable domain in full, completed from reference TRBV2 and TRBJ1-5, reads EPEVTQTPSHQVTQMGQEVILRCVPISNHLYFYWYRQILGQKVEFLVSFYNNEISEKSEIFDDQFSVERPDGSNFTLKIRSTKLEDSAMYFCASSEAKTGVGNQPQHFGDGTRLSIL.

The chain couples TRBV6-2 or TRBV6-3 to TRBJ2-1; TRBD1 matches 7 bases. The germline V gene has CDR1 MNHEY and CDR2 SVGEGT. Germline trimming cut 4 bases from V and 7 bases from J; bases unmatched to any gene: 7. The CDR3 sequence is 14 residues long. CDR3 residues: CASSSERQGNEQFF. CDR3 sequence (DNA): TGTGCCAGCAGTTCCGAGAGACAGGGTAATGAGCAGTTCTTC.

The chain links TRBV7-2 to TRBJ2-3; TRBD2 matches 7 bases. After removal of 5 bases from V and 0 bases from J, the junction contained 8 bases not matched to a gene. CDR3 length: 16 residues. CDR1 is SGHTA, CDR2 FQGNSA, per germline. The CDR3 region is CASSVYLAASTDTQYF. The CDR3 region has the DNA TGTGCCAGCAGCGTCTATCTAGCGGCTAGCACAGATACGCAGTATTTT.

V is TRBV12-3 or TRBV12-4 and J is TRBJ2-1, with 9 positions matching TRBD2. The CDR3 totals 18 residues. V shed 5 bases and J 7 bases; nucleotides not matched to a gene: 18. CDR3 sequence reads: CASSPPSSGGPGWNEQFF. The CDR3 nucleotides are TGTGCCAGCAGTCCCCCTTCGAGCGGGGGGCCGGGGTGGAATGAGCAGTTCTTC.

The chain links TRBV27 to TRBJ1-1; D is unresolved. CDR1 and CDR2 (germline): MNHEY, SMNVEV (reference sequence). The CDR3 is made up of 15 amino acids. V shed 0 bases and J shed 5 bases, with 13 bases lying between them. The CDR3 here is CASSLSRGSNTEAFF. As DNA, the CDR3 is TGTGCCAGCAGTTTATCGAGAGGGAGTAATACTGAAGCTTTCTTT.

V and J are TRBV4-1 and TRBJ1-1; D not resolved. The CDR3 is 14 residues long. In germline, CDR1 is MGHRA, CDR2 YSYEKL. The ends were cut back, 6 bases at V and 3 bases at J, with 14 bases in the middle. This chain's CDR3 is CASSSGPLDTEAFF. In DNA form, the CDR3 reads TGCGCCAGCAGTTCCGGGCCCCTTGACACTGAAGCTTTCTTT.

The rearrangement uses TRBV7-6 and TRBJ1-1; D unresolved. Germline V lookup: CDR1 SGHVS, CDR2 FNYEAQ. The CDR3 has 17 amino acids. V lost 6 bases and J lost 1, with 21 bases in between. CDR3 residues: CASSQLGRAGGNTEAFF. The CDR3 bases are TGTGCCAGCAGTCAACTCGGGAGAGCGGGCGGGAACACTGAAGCTTTCTTT.

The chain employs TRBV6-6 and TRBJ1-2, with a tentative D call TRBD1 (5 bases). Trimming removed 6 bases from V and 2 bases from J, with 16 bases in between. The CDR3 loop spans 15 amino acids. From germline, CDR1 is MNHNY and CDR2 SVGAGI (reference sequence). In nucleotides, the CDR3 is TGTGCCAGCAGGGATCCGGGGGACGGAAACTATGGCTACACCTTC. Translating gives CASRDPGDGNYGYTF.

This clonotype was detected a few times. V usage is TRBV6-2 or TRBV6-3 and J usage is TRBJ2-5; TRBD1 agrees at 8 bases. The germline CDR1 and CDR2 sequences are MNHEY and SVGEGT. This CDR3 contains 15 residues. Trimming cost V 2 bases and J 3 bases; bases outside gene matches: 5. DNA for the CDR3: TGTGCCAGCAGTTACCCCCAGACAGGGGAAGAGACCCAGTACTTC. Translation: CASSYPQTGEETQYF.

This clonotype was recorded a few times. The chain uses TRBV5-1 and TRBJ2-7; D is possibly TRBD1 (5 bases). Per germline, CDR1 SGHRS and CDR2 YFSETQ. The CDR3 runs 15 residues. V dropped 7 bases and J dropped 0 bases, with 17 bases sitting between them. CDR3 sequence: CASAREGVRSYEQYF. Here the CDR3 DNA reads TGCGCCAGCGCCAGGGAAGGGGTTCGCTCCTACGAGCAGTACTTC.

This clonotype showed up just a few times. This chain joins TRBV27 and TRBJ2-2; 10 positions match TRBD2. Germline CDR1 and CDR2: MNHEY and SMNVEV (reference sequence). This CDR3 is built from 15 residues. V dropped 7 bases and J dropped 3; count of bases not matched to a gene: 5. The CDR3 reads CASTSGGADTGELFF. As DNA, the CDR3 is TGTGCCAGCACAAGCGGGGGGGCCGACACCGGGGAGCTGTTTTTT.

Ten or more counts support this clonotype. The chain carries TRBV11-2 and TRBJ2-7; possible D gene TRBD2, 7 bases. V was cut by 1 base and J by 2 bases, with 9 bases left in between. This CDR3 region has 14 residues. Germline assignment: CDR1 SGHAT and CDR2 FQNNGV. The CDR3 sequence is CASSLGGGAYEQYF. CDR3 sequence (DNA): TGTGCCAGCAGCTTAGGAGGGGGGGCCTACGAGCAGTACTTC. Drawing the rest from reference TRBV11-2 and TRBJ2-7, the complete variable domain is EAGVAQSPRYKIIEKRQSVAFWCNPISGHATLYWYQQILGQGPKLLIQFQNNGVVDDSQLPKDRFSAERLKGVDSTLKIQPAKLEDSAVYLCASSLGGGAYEQYFGPGTRLTVT.

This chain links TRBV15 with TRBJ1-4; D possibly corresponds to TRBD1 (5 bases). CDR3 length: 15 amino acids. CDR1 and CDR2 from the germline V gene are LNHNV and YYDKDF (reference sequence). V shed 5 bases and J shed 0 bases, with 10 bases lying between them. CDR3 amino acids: CATSGTGSTNEKLFF. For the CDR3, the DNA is TGTGCCACCAGCGGTACAGGCTCAACTAATGAAAAACTGTTTTTT.

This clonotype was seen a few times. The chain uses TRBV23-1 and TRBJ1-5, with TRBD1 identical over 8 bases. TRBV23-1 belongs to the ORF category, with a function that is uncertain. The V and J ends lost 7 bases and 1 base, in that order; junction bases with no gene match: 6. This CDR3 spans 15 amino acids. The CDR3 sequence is CASTPDRASNQPQHF. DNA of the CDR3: TGCGCCAGCACTCCGGACAGGGCGAGCAATCAGCCCCAGCATTTT.

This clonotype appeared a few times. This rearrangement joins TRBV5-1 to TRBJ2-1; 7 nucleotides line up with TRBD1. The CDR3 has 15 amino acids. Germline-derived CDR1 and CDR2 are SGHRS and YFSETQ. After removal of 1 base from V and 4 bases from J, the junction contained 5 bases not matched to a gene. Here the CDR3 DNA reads TGCGCCAGCAGCTTGAACAGGGGCCCGTACAATGAGCAGTTCTTC. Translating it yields CASSLNRGPYNEQFF.

CDR3 DNA: TGCAGTAAAAGGGTTGGGAATCAGCCCCAGCATTTT. Translating it yields CSKRVGNQPQHF. The V and J genes are TRBV20-1 and TRBJ1-5; D gene ambiguous. With 8 bases removed from V and 4 bases from J, the gap between germline ends came to 12 bases. Germline values: CDR1 DFQATT, CDR2 SNEGSKA (reference sequence). This CDR3 region has 12 residues.

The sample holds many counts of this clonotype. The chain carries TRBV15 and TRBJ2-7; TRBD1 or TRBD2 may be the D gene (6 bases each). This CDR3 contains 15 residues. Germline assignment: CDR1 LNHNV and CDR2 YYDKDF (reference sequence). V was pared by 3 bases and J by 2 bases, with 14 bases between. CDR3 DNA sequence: TGTGCCACCAGCAGTCGTGGGGGGCTAGCCTACGAGCAGTACTTC. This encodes CATSSRGGLAYEQYF.

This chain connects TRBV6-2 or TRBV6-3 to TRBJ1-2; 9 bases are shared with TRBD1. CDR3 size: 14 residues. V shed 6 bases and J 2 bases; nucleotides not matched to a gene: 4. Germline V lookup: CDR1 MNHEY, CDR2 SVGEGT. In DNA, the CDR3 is TGTGCCAGCAGGAGGACAGGGGAGAACTATGGCTACACCTTC. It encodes CASRRTGENYGYTF.

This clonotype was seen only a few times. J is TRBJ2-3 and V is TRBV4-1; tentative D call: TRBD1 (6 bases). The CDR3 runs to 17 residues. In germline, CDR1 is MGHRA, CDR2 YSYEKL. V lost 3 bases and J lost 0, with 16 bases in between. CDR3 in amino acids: CASSQVKAGVSTDTQYF. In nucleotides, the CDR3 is TGCGCCAGCAGCCAGGTAAAAGCAGGGGTCAGCACAGATACGCAGTATTTT.

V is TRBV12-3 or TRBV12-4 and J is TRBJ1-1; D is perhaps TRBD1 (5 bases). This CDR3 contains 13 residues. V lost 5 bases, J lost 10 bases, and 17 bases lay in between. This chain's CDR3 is CASSPGTAGRAFF. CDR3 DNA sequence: TGTGCCAGCAGTCCCGGGACGGCGGGCCGAGCTTTCTTT.

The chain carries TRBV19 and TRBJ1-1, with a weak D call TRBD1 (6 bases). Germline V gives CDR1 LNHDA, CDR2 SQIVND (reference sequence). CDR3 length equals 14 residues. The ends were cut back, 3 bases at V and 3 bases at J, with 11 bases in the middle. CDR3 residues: CASSITGYDTEAFF. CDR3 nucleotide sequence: TGTGCCAGTAGTATCACAGGGTATGACACTGAAGCTTTCTTT.

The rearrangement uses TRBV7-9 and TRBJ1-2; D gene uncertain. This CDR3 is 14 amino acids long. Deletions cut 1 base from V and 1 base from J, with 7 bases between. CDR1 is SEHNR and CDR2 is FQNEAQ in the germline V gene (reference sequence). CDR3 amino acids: CASSLVMVNYGYTF. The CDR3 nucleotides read TGTGCCAGCAGCTTAGTCATGGTTAACTATGGCTACACCTTC. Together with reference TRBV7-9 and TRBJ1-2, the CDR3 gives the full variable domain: DTGVSQNPRHKITKRGQNVTFRCDPISEHNRLYWYRQTLGQGPEFLTYFQNEAQLEKSRLLSDRFSAERPKGSFSTLEIQRTEQGDSAMYLCASSLVMVNYGYTFGSGTRLTVV.

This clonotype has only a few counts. The CDR3 bases are TGTGCCAGCAGTCTCGCGGAGGCCGCACATGAGCAGTTCTTC. As protein: CASSLAEAAHEQFF. The chain links TRBV12-3 or TRBV12-4 to TRBJ2-1, with D perhaps matching TRBD2 (5 bases). Between the trimmed V and J ends, which lost 5 bases and 8 bases, there was a span of 16 bases. There are 14 residues in the CDR3.